The T cell receptor beta chain under discussion was sequenced for a study of blood T cells in healthy people across ages. This clonotype was seen a few times. Its antigen is currently unknown. Study outcomes and limitations: Versus aged donors, long-lived donors had higher diversity and more naive CD4+ cells. The fall in TCR beta diversity per million T cells was roughly linear with age.

Trimming at V came to 9 bases and at J to 9 bases, leaving 8 bases not matched to a gene. This CDR3 region has 13 residues. CDR1 MDHEN and CDR2 SYDVKM come from the germline V gene. With a J-beta primer mix and a sample-barcoded 5' primer, a second PCR ran about 6 to 11 cycles. A template-switch adaptor with 12 random nucleotides tagged each cDNA molecule. TCRdb processed the 5' RACE reads anew with MiXCR; each CDR3 protein has one entry. The sample has 1.2 million to 1.5 million distinct CDR3 sequences; 42% are singletons. The receptor was isolated from a woman aged 18-29 years in good health. The sequenced sample consisted of blood. The chain employs TRBV28 and TRBJ2-1; 10 positions match TRBD2. The CDR3 loop reads CASGSGGAGEQFF. Here the CDR3 DNA reads TGTGCCAGTGGGAGCGGGGGGGCCGGTGAGCAGTTCTTC.